This note documents a single TCR beta chain sequence. The antigen remains undetermined. With 60 Vbeta and 13 Jbeta primers, the PCR was carried out. Authors' methods: A later analysis counted 80 million or so unique TCR beta chains, 10 million to 12 million shared. Measured with immunoSEQ multiplex PCR; TCRdb has only the in-frame clones, and not every one. Clone size and V and J calls were adopted from that table, with D and trimming inferred from the DNA. Of roughly 150,000 clones listed, 84% are singletons. The data were obtained in a study of cytomegalovirus exposure and HLA in healthy donors. General study findings and limits: Later analysis reportedly placed an Asian-associated ancestry cluster below the roughly 690-donor mean in N-insertions.

The source material was PBMCs. The TCR originated in a man aged 25 to 40 in good health and CMV-seronegative.

The CDR3 sequence: CASSLGQGTQPQHF. The CDR3, as DNA: TGTGCCAGCAGCCTGGGACAGGGTACTCAGCCCCAGCATTTT. The chain uses TRBV28 and TRBJ1-5; TRBD1 aligns across 9 bases. The CDR3 covers 14 residues. CDR1 is MDHEN, CDR2 SYDVKM, per germline. After removal of 6 bases from V and 6 bases from J, the junction contained 6 bases not matched to a gene. Using reference TRBV28 and TRBJ1-5 for the parts outside the CDR3, the full variable domain is DVKVTQSSRYLVKRTGEKVFLECVQDMDHENMFWYRQDPGLGLRLIYFSYDVKMKEKGDIPEGYSVSREKKERFSLILESASTNQTSMYLCASSLGQGTQPQHFGDGTRLSIL.